This TCR beta chain comes out of a study of blood T cells in healthy people across ages. The CDR3 extends over 15 amino acids. The V gene lost 6 bases and the J gene lost 0 bases, with 12 bases spanning the gap. Germline V lookup: CDR1 MNHEY, CDR2 SVGAGI. With a J-beta primer mix and a sample-barcoded 5' primer, a second PCR ran about 6 to 11 cycles. TCRdb redid the calling of the 5' RACE reads with MiXCR, one entry per CDR3 protein. The sample yields 1.6 million or so distinct CDR3 sequences, 30% to 40% seen once. Input material: blood. The chain employs TRBV6-5 and TRBJ1-5; D call uncertain. This sequence originates from a woman between 25 and 40 years old in good health. The CDR3 nucleotides read TGTGCCAGCAGACCCTCCCAGCTTAGCAATCAGCCCCAGCATTTT. Its protein is CASRPSQLSNQPQHF.